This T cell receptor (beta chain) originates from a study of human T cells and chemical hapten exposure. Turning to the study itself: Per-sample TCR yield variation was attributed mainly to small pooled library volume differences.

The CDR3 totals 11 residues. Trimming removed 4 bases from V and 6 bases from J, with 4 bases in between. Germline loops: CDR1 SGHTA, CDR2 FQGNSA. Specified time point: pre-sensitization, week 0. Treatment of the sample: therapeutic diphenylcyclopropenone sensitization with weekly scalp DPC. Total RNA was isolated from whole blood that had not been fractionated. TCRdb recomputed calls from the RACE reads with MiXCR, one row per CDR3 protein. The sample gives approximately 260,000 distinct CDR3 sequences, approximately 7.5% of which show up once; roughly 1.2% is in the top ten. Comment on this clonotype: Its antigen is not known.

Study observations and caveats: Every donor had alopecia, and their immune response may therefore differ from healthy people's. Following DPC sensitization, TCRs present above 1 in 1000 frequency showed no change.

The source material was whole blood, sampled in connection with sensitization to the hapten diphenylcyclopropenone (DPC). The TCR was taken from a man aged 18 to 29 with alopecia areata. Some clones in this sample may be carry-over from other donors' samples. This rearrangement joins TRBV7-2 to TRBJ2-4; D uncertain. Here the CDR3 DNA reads TGTGCCAGCAGCTCGGCAAACATTCAGTACTTC. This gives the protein CASSSANIQYF.